Presented here are 15 T cell receptor beta chains from one specimen sequenced in a study of OX40 agonist ivuxolimab in advanced cancers. The table came from immunoSEQ multiplex PCR; TCRdb's copy has only in-frame clones and leaves some out. Here the sample spans around 40,000 clones, under 85% being singletons. This material consisted of CD4+ or CD8+ T cells sorted from blood, taken in a trial of the OX40 agonist ivuxolimab. The source of these receptors is an adult with an advanced solid tumor such as melanoma, head and neck, liver or kidney cancer.

Concerning this clone itself: The sample contains more than one DNA sequence encoding this CDR3. The rearrangement uses TRBV6-5 and TRBJ2-7; possibly TRBD2 for D (6 bases). Germline assignment: CDR1 MNHEY and CDR2 SVGAGI. The CDR3 extends over 13 amino acids. Deletions cut 5 bases from V and 3 bases from J, with 11 bases between. The CDR3 spells CASSPSGGYEQYF. CDR3 nucleotides: TGTGCCAGCAGTCCCTCCGGGGGCTACGAGCAGTACTTC.

This clone was observed once. This sequence joins TRBV4-1 and TRBJ2-7; the D gene is possibly TRBD1 (8 bases). This CDR3 spans 15 amino acids. Trimming removed 3 bases at V and 4 bases at J, with 16 bases between. CDR1 is MGHRA, CDR2 YSYEKL, per germline. Here the CDR3 reads CASSHLQGGGYEQYF. CDR3 nucleotide sequence: TGCGCCAGCAGCCACCTACAGGGGGGAGGGTACGAGCAGTACTTC.

J is TRBJ2-1 and V is TRBV7-8, with D possibly matching TRBD1 (5 bases). V gave up 2 bases and J gave up 6 bases, with 11 bases separating them. Germline V gives CDR1 SGHVS, CDR2 FQNEAQ. The CDR3 has 14 amino acids. In nucleotides, the CDR3 is TGTGCCAGCAGCTTAACAGGCGCGGTCAATGAGCAGTTCTTC. This encodes CASSLTGAVNEQFF.

This clone was recorded a few times. The V gene is TRBV11-3, the J gene TRBJ1-1; D possibly corresponds to TRBD1 (6 bases). Germline CDR1 and CDR2: SGHNT and YENEEA. The V end was cut by 4 bases, the J end by 3 bases, with 9 bases between. CDR3 length: 13 residues. CDR3 in DNA: TGTGCCAGCAGCTATGGACAGTACACTGAAGCTTTCTTT. Residues: CASSYGQYTEAFF.

The CDR3 loop is CASSSNWGRKGQNTEAFF. The CDR3 DNA is TGTGCCAGCAGCTCAAATTGGGGTCGGAAGGGGCAGAACACTGAAGCTTTCTTT. The rearrangement uses TRBV21-1 and TRBJ1-1; TRBD1 reflects the table's D call only, with no check against the DNA. TRBV21-1 is marked as a pseudogene. The CDR3 length is 18 residues.

The chain couples TRBV11-3 to TRBJ2-7; D is undetermined. With 1 base removed from V and 2 bases from J, the gap between germline ends came to 9 bases. Germline CDR1 reads SGHNT; CDR2 reads YENEEA. CDR3 length equals 14 residues. CDR3 DNA sequence: TGTGCCAGCAGCTTAGGTGCAGTGACCTACGAGCAGTACTTC. This sequence encodes CASSLGAVTYEQYF.

The chain combines TRBV6-5 with TRBJ1-1, with 11 nucleotides matching TRBD1. The ends lost 5 bases at V and 5 bases at J; junction bases unmatched: 4. Germline CDR1 reads MNHEY; CDR2 reads SVGAGI. The CDR3 spans 14 residues. The CDR3 region has the DNA TGTGCCAGCAGTAGGGACAGGGGGACTACTGAAGCTTTCTTT. Encoded protein: CASSRDRGTTEAFF.

With regard to this clone: This CDR3 is also generated by other DNA sequences in the sample. The V call is TRBV7-6, the J call TRBJ2-5; D is unresolved. Trimming left V 2 bases short and J 5 bases short, with 9 bases between. CDR1 is SGHVS and CDR2 is FNYEAQ in the germline V gene. The CDR3 contains 13 residues. The CDR3 protein is CASSLYPGETQYF. The CDR3 nucleotides read TGTGCCAGCAGCTTATACCCTGGCGAGACCCAGTACTTC.

Points on this clone: One junction end disagrees with the germline gene, perhaps due to a read error. This rearrangement joins TRBV11-2 to TRBJ2-2; no firm D call. CDR1 SGHAT and CDR2 FQNNGV come from the germline V gene. CDR3 size: 13 residues. CDR3 in amino acids: CASSLEPTGELFF. The CDR3 nucleotides are TGTGCCAGCAGTTTAGAACCCACCGGGGAGCTGTTTTTT.

The rearrangement joins TRBV27 to TRBJ2-2, with no clear D. This CDR3 region has 18 residues. V lost 6 bases and J 6 bases, leaving 26 bases between the germline ends. The germline CDR1 and CDR2 sequences are MNHEY and SMNVEV (reference sequence). For the CDR3, the DNA is TGTGCCAGCAGCTTGACCCTCACCTCCGGGTCTCGCGCCGGGGAGCTGTTTTTT. Its protein is CASSLTLTSGSRAGELFF.

This chain joins TRBV5-1 and TRBJ1-1, with a possible D match to TRBD1 (6 bases). V lost 1 base, J lost 1 base, and 14 bases lay in between. Germline loops: CDR1 SGHRS, CDR2 YFSETQ. CDR3 size: 16 residues. The CDR3 here is CASSLHMTGANTEAFF. The DNA for the CDR3 is TGCGCCAGCAGCTTGCACATGACAGGCGCGAACACTGAAGCTTTCTTT.

The chain carries TRBV7-6 and TRBJ2-3, with D hard to call. There are 16 residues in the CDR3. The germline V gene has CDR1 SGHVS and CDR2 FNYEAQ. V lost 2 bases and J 0 bases, leaving 12 bases between the germline ends. The CDR3 region has the DNA TGTGCCAGCAGCTTATTTGGGTCCAGAAGCACAGATACGCAGTATTTT. Translated, it gives CASSLFGSRSTDTQYF.

This chain connects TRBV28 to TRBJ1-4; unclear D gene. V was pared by 5 bases and J by 8 bases, with 15 bases between. CDR1 and CDR2 (germline): MDHEN, SYDVKM. The CDR3 is made up of 14 amino acids. The CDR3 protein is CASSGVVAREKLFF. CDR3 DNA: TGTGCCAGCAGTGGGGTAGTCGCGAGGGAAAAACTGTTTTTT.

The chain employs TRBV28 and TRBJ2-1, with 9 bases matching TRBD2. V lost 2 bases and J lost 8; bases outside the gene matches: 13. The germline V gene encodes CDR1 MDHEN and CDR2 SYDVKM. This CDR3 is 17 amino acids long. The CDR3 DNA reads TGTGCCAGCAGTTTAGGAGGGAGCGGGGGGCGGATGGATGAGCAGTTCTTC. Its translation: CASSLGGSGGRMDEQFF.

This clone has just a few counts. Mismatch with germline at one junction end may stem from a read error. The chain combines TRBV29-1 with TRBJ2-1; 7 bases map to TRBD2. The CDR3 runs to 13 residues. CDR1 is SQVTM and CDR2 is ANQGSEA in the germline V gene. Written as DNA, the CDR3 is TGCAGCGTCGAAGCGGGAACCTACAATGAGCAGTTCTTC. This gives the protein CSVEAGTYNEQFF.